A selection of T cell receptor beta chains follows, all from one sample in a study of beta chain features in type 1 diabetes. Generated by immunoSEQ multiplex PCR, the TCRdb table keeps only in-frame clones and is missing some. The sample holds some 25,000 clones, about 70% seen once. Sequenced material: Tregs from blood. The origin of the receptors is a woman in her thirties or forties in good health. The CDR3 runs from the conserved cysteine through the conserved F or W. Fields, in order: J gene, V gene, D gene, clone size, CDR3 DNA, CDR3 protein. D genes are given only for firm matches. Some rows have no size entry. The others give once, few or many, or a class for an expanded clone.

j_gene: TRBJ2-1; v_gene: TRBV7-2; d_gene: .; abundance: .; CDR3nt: TGTGCCAGCAGTACCGACAGTGAGCTGCAGTTCTTC; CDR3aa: CASSTDSELQFF
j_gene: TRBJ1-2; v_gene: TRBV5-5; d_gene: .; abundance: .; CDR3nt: TGTGCCAGCAGCTTGGATTGGGAGTCCGACCCCTATGGCTACACCTTC; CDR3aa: CASSLDWESDPYGYTF
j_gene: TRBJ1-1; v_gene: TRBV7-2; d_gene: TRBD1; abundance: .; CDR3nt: TGTGCCAGCAGCTTACGACAGGGGGAGCATTTCTTT; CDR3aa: CASSLRQGEHFF
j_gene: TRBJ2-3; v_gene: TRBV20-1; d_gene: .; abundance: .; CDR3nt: TGCAGTGCTAGCCTCACAGATACGCAGTATTTT; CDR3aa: CSASLTDTQYF
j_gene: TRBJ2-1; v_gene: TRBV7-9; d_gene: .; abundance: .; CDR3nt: TGTGCCAGCAGCTTACAGGGCCACAATGAGCAGTTCTTC; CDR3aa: CASSLQGHNEQFF
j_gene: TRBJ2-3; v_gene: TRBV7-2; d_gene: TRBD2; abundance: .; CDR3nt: TGTGCCAGCAGCTTAGATAGGCTAGCGGGGGGGCTAAAAGATACGCAGTATTTT; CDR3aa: CASSLDRLAGGLKDTQYF
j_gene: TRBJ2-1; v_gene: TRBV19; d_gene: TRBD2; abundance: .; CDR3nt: TGTGCCAGTAGGGGGACTAGCGGGGGAGGCTACAATGAGCAGTTCTTC; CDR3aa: CASRGTSGGGYNEQFF
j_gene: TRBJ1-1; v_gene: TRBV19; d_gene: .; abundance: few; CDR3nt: TGTGCCAGCCTGGCGGGCGGGAGGAACACTGAAGCTTTCTTT; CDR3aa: CASLAGGRNTEAFF
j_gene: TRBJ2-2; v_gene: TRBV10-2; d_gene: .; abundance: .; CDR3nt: TGCGCCAGCATCCCTTTCCAGGTCGACACCGGGGAGCTGTTTTTT; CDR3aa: CASIPFQVDTGELFF
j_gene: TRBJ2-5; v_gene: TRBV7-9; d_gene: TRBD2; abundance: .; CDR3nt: TGTGCCAGCAGCTTAGCCCTAGGATGGACTAGCAGAGAACAAGAGACCCAGTACTTC; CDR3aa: CASSLALGWTSREQETQYF
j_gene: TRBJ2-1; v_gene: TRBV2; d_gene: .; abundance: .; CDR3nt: TGTGCCAGCAGGCGGGGCCCCTTCAATGAGCAGTTCTTC; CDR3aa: CASRRGPFNEQFF
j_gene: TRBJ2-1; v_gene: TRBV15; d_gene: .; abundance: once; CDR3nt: TGTGCCACCAGCAGAGCGCGGGATATCCCAATTACGGACAATGAGCAGTTCTTC; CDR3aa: CATSRARDIPITDNEQFF
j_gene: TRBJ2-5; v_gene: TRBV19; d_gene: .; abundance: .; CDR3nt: TGTGCCAGTAGTTCAGGGACTCAAGAGACCCAGTACTTC; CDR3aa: CASSSGTQETQYF
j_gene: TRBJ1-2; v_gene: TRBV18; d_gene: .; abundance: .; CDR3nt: TGTGCCAGCTCAGTAAATAAGGGGGACTATGGCTACACCTTC; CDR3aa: CASSVNKGDYGYTF
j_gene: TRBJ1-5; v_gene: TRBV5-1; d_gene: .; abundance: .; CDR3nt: TGCGCCAGCAGCCCGGCCGGGAGCAATCAGCCCCAGCATTTT; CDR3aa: CASSPAGSNQPQHF
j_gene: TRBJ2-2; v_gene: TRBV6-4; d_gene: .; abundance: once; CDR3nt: TGTGCCAGCAGTCCCCAAGGACAGCAGAACACCGGGGAGCTGTTTTTT; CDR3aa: CASSPQGQQNTGELFF
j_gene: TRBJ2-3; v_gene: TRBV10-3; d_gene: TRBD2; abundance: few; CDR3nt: TGTGCCATCAGTGAGTCAACTAGCGGGGGCCAAGATACGCAGTATTTT; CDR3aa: CAISESTSGGQDTQYF
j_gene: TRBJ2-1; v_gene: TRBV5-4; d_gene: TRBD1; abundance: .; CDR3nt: TGTGCCAGCAGCTCCCGGGACAGGAATGAGCAGTTCTTC; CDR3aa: CASSSRDRNEQFF
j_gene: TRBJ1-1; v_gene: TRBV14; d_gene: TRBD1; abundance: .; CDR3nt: TGTGCCAGCAGCCAGGGACAGCTGAGAGAAGCTTTCTTT; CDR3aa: CASSQGQLREAFF
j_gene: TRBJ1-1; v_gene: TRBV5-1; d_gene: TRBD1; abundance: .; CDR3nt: TGCGCCAGCAGCTGGGGGGGGACAGGGAACACTGAAGCTTTCTTT; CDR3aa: CASSWGGTGNTEAFF
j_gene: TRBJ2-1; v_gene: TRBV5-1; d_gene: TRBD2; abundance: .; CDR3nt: TGCGCCAGCAGCTTGGGTAGCGGGGGGTCCTACAATGAGCAGTTCTTC; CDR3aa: CASSLGSGGSYNEQFF
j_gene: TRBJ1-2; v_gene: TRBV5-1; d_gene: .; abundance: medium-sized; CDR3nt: TGCGCCAGCAGCTTGGAAGGAAGGGGCGGCTACACCTTC; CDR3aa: CASSLEGRGGYTF
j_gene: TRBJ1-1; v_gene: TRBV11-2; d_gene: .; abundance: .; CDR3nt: TGTGCCAGCAGCTTAATTTCTGCCGGAGAGAACACTGAAGCTTTCTTT; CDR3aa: CASSLISAGENTEAFF
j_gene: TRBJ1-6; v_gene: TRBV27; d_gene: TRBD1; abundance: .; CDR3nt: TGTGCCAGCACCTGGACAGGGTATAATTCACCCCTCCACTTT; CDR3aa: CASTWTGYNSPLHF
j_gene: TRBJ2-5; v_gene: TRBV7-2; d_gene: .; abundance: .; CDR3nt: TGTGCCAGCAGCCCCTTGGGTGGTGGGGCGACCCAGTACTTC; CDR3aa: CASSPLGGGATQYF
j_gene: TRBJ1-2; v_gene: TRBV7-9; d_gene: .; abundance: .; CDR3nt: TGTGCCAGCAGTTATGGCAGGGGTGGCTACACCTTC; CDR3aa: CASSYGRGGYTF
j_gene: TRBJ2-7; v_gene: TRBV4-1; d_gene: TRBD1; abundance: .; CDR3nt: TGCGCCAGCAGCCTTACCGGGACAGGGGGCGTCGAGCAGTACTTC; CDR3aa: CASSLTGTGGVEQYF
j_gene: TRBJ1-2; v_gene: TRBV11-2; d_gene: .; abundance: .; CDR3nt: TGTGCCAGCAGCTTGGACTTCGCTTCTTCTAACTATGGCTACACCTTC; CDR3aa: CASSLDFASSNYGYTF
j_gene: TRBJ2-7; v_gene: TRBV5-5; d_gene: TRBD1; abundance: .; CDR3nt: TGTGCCAGCAGCAAAGGACAGGGGAGGGAGCAGTACTTC; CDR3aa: CASSKGQGREQYF
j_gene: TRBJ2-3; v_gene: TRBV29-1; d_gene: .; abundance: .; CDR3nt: TGCAGCGTTCGTGCAGTATGGGCCACAGATACGCAGTATTTT; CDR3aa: CSVRAVWATDTQYF
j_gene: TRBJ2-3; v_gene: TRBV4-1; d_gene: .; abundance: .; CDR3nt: TGCGCCAGCAGCCAAGGCATATTGGGAGCCTCAGATACGCAGTATTTT; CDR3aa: CASSQGILGASDTQYF
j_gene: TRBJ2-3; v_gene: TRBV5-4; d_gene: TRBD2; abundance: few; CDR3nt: TGTGCCAGCAGCTTGGGGAGCGGGAGAACAGATACGCAGTATTTT; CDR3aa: CASSLGSGRTDTQYF
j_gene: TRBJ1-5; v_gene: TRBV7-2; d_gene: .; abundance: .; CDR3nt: TGTGCCAGCAGCCCCGGGACAAGGAGTCAGCCCCAGCATTTT; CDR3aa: CASSPGTRSQPQHF
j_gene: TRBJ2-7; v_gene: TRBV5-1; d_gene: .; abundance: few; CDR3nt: TGCGCCAGCAGCCAAACAGTGACCTACGAGCAGTACTTC; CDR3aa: CASSQTVTYEQYF
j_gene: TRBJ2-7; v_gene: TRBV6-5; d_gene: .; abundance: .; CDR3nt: TGTGCCAGCAGTTCGGACAGCTTGGTGGGCTACGAGCAGTACTTC; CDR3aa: CASSSDSLVGYEQYF
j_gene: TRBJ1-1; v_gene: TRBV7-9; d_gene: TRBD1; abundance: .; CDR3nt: TGTGCCAGCAGCCCGAGGGGACAGCAGAACACTGAAGCTTTCTTT; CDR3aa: CASSPRGQQNTEAFF
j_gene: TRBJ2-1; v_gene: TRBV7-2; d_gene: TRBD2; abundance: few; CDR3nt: TGTGCCAGCAGCTTAGCGCGGGAGTTGCAGTTCTTC; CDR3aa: CASSLARELQFF
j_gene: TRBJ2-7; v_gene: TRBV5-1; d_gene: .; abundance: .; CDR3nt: TGCGCCAGCAGTCCTCGTAACCCGGGCTACGAGCAGTACTTC; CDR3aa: CASSPRNPGYEQYF
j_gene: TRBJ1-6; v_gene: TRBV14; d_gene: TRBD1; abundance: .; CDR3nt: TGTGCCAGCAGCCATGCTGGGACAGGGAGGTACTCACCCCTCCACTTT; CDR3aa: CASSHAGTGRYSPLHF
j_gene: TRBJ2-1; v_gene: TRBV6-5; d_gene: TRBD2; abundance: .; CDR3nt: TGTGCCAGCAGTATGCTTAGCGGGGGGGCGATATTCTTC; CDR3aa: CASSMLSGGAIFF
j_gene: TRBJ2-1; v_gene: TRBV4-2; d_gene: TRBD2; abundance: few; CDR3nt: TGTGCCAGCAGCCAAGAGTGGTATAGCGGGGGGGCATCCAATGAGCAGTTCTTC; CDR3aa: CASSQEWYSGGASNEQFF
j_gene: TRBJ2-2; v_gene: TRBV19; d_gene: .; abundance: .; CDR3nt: TGTGCCACCCTACTACATAATTCCGGGGAGCTGTTTTTT; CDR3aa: CATLLHNSGELFF
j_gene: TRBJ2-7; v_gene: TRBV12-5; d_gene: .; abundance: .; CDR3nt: TGTGCTAGTGGTTTGGTCGGCCCAACCCGGGGGTTAGGCGAGCAGTACTTC; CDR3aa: CASGLVGPTRGLGEQYF
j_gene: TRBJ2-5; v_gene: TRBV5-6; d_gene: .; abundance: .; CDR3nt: TGTGCCAGCAGCTACGCAGGTGTGCAAGAGACCCAGTACTTC; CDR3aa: CASSYAGVQETQYF
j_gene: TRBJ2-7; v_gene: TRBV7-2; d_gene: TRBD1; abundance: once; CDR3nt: TGTGCCAGCACAAAAGCGGGGACAGGGTCCTACGAGCAGTACTTC; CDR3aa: CASTKAGTGSYEQYF
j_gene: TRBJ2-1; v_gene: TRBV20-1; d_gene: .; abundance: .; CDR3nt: TGCAGTGCTAGGGCGGTCAATGAGCAGTTCTTC; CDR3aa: CSARAVNEQFF
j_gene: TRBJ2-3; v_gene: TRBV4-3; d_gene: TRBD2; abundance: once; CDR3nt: TGCGCCAGCAGCCAAATGCCGGGGGGGTTAATCGATACGCAGTATTTT; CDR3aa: CASSQMPGGLIDTQYF
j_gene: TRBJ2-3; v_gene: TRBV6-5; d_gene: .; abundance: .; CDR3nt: TGTGCCAGCAGTTACGGCCGCGGGGTTCACACAGATACGCAGTATTTT; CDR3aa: CASSYGRGVHTDTQYF
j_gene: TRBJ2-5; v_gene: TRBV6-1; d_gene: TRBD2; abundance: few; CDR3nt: TGTGCCAGCAGTGAAGTCGGGGGGAAGGGGACCCAGTACTTC; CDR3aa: CASSEVGGKGTQYF
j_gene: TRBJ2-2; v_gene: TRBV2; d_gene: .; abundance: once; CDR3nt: TGTGCCAGCAGTGAATTTCCGGGGGATCTCACCGGGGAGCTGTTTTTT; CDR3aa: CASSEFPGDLTGELFF